The 11 T cell receptor beta chains listed next were all sequenced from one sample in a study of shared clonotypes between healthy human individuals. Sequenced by immunoSEQ multiplex PCR; TCRdb stores in-frame clones only, minus some. There are about 2.4 million clones in the sample; 80% to 95% occur only once, and about 0.39% lies in the top ten. The sequencing input was naive CD4+ T cells from PBMCs. Subset reported: CD45RA+ positively selected. The receptor set was obtained from a man aged 18 to 29 in good health. Some clones in this sample may be carry-over from other donors' samples.

This clone occurred once. The V gene is TRBV5-4, the J gene TRBJ2-1; 13 nucleotides align to TRBD2. Germline values: CDR1 SGHNT, CDR2 YYREEE (reference sequence). Germline trimming cut 4 bases from V and 0 bases from J; bases unmatched to any gene: 7. This CDR3 contains 18 residues. This CDR3 reads CASSPGTSGAPSYNEQFF. The CDR3 DNA follows: TGTGCCAGCAGCCCCGGGACTAGCGGGGCCCCCTCCTACAATGAGCAGTTCTTC.

This clone was seen once. The chain has TRBV10-3 and TRBJ1-3, with a weak D call TRBD1 (5 bases). Germline V gene data show CDR1 as ENHRY and CDR2 as SYGVKD. This CDR3 comprises 15 residues. V lost 0 bases to trimming and J lost 6 bases, with 12 bases between them. CDR3 region: CAISESNRRVNTIYF. CDR3 coding DNA: TGTGCCATCAGTGAGTCTAACAGGCGAGTAAACACCATATATTTT.

This rearrangement joins TRBV7-2 to TRBJ2-7; D remains unclear. The V gene's germline CDR1 is SGHTA and CDR2 FQGNSA. The V gene lost 5 bases and the J gene lost 3 bases, with 17 bases spanning the gap. This CDR3 is built from 15 residues. The CDR3 reads CASSPSFAELYEQYF. The CDR3 coding sequence is TGTGCCAGCAGCCCCTCGTTTGCGGAGCTCTACGAGCAGTACTTC. The full variable domain, with the rest looked up from reference TRBV7-2 and TRBJ2-7, is GAGVSQSPSNKVTEKGKDVELRCDPISGHTALYWYRQSLGQGLEFLIYFQGNSAPDKSGLPSDRFSAERTGGSVSTLTIQRTQQEDSAVYLCASSPSFAELYEQYFGPGTRLTVT.

In regard to this clone: In the same sample, other DNA sequences code for this CDR3. V usage is TRBV9 and J usage is TRBJ2-7, with 8 bases fitting TRBD2. V dropped 2 bases and J dropped 0; count of bases not matched to a gene: 1. CDR1 and CDR2 (germline): SGDLS, YYNGEE. The CDR3 sequence is 14 residues long. CDR3 region: CASSVSGASYEQYF. The CDR3 nucleotides read TGTGCCAGCAGCGTTAGCGGGGCCTCCTACGAGCAGTACTTC.

A few counts support this clone. The DNA of the CDR3 is TGTGCCAGTACGCTGGTGGGGGCAGCTGAAGCTTTCTTT. As protein: CASTLVGAAEAFF. This chain connects TRBV11-1 to TRBJ1-1; TRBD1 is a possible D gene (6 bases). The CDR3 loop spans 13 amino acids. Trimming took 9 bases from V and 6 from J, leaving 17 bases between them. The germline V gene has CDR1 SGHAT and CDR2 FQDESV (reference sequence).

This sequence joins TRBV18 and TRBJ2-3, with 7 positions matching TRBD2. The ends lost 1 base at V and 3 bases at J; junction bases unmatched: 10. The germline V gene encodes CDR1 KGHSH and CDR2 LQKENI. The CDR3 spans 17 residues. CDR3 residues: CASSPLLPGGSTDTQYF. Written as DNA, the CDR3 is TGTGCCAGCTCACCACTTTTGCCGGGAGGTAGTACAGATACGCAGTATTTT.

This chain uses TRBV6-5 with TRBJ1-4; D call uncertain. The CDR3 totals 12 residues. With 6 bases removed from V and 5 bases from J, the gap between germline ends came to 7 bases. The germline V gene has CDR1 MNHEY and CDR2 SVGAGI. The CDR3 loop reads CASRNPNEKLFF. As DNA, the CDR3 is TGTGCCAGCAGAAACCCCAATGAAAAACTGTTTTTT.

This sequence joins TRBV29-1 and TRBJ2-7, with no clear D. Germline CDR1 reads SQVTM; CDR2 reads ANQGSEA. The CDR3 totals 13 residues. Trimming pared 5 bases from V and 9 bases from J, leaving 20 bases between. The CDR3: CSVSRLEKSWQYF. Here the CDR3 DNA reads TGCAGCGTTAGTCGGCTAGAAAAGTCGTGGCAGTACTTC.

Points on this clone: Additional DNA sequences in this sample encode the identical CDR3. This sequence joins TRBV28 and TRBJ2-5; no reliable D call. Deletions cut 5 bases from V and 5 bases from J, with 6 bases between. This CDR3 has 11 amino acids. Germline CDR1 MDHEN, CDR2 SYDVKM. CDR3 DNA sequence: TGTGCCAGCAGTAGGGCGGAGACCCAGTACTTC. This encodes CASSRAETQYF.

The chain has TRBV2 and TRBJ2-4; either TRBD1 or TRBD2 may supply D (5 bases each). Trimming removed 8 bases from V and 9 bases from J, with 14 bases in between. Germline V gene lookup returns CDR1 SNHLY and CDR2 FYNNEI. CDR3 length equals 12 residues. The CDR3 DNA sequence: TGTGCCAGCGTTGGCCCTGGGGGCATTCAGTACTTC. The encoded protein is CASVGPGGIQYF.

The chain couples TRBV9 to TRBJ2-5; 7 nucleotides align to TRBD1. This CDR3 comprises 14 residues. Germline V gene data show CDR1 as SGDLS and CDR2 as YYNGEE. V shed 1 base and J 2 bases; nucleotides not matched to a gene: 2. The CDR3 nucleotides are TGTGCCAGCAGCGTAAAGGACAGGCAAGAGACCCAGTACTTC. This codes for CASSVKDRQETQYF.